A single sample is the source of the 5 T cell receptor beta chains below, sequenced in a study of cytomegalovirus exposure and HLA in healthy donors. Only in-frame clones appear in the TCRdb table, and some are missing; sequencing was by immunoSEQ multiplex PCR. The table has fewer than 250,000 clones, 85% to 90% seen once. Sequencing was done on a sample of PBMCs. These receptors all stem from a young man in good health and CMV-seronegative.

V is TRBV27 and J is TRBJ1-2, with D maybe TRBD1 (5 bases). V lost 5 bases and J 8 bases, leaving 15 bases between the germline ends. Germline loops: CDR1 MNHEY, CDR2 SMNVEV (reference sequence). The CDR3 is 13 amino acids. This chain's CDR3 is CASSLLQGGGYTF. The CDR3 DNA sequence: TGTGCCAGCAGTCTCCTCCAGGGTGGAGGCTACACCTTC.

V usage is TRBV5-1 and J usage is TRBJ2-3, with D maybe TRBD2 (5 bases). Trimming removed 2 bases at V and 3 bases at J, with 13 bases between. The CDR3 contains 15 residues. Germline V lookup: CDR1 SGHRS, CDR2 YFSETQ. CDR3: CASSFSFGITDTQYF. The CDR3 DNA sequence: TGCGCCAGCAGCTTCAGTTTCGGGATAACAGATACGCAGTATTTT.

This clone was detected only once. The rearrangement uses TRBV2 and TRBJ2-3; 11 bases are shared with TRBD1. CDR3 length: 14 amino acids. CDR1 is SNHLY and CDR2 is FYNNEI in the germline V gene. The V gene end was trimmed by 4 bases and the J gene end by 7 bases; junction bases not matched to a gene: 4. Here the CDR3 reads CASSGTGGSHTQYF. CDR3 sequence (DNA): TGTGCCAGCAGTGGGACAGGGGGCAGTCATACGCAGTATTTT. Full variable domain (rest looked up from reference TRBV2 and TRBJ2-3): EPEVTQTPSHQVTQMGQEVILRCVPISNHLYFYWYRQILGQKVEFLVSFYNNEISEKSEIFDDQFSVERPDGSNFTLKIRSTKLEDSAMYFCASSGTGGSHTQYFGPGTRLTVL.

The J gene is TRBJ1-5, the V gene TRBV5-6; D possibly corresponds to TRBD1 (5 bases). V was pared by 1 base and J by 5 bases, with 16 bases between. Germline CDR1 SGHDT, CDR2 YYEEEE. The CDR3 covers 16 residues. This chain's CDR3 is CASSLMGGAPYQPQHF. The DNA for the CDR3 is TGTGCCAGCAGCTTGATGGGAGGGGCCCCTTATCAGCCCCAGCATTTT.

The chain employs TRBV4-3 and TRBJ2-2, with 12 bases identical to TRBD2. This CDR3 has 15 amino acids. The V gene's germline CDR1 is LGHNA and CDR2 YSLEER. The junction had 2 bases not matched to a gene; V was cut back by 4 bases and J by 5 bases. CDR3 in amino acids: CASSPGLAGTGELFF. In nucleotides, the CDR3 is TGCGCCAGCAGCCCAGGACTAGCGGGAACCGGGGAGCTGTTTTTT.